This T cell receptor (beta chain) appears in the sequencing data of a study of CXCR3-negative and CXCR3-positive naive CD8 T cells. Broader study findings: The TRB CDR3s that CXCR3-positive naive cells carried were more hydrophobic than those of CXCR3-negative naive cells.

In the case of this clonotype: Its antigen is as yet unknown.

The TRB cDNA libraries were prepared by 5' RACE with UMI labels. Each CDR3 protein gets one entry in TCRdb, which reprocessed the 5' RACE reads and gives no DNA. The ten most abundant clones cover roughly 0.41% of a sample with some 150,000 distinct CDR3 sequences. The CDR3 covers 15 residues. Germline V lookup: CDR1 MDHEN, CDR2 SYDVKM. The rearrangement uses TRBV28 and TRBJ2-3; TCRdb calls TRBD1, which cannot be checked without DNA. The sequencing sample was made of naive CXCR3+ CD8+ T cells from blood. Sample subset: CD45RO-CCR7+CD27+CD95- naive CD8+ T cells expressing CXCR3 (TNR3+). This sequence originates from a human donor in good health. Some clones in this sample may be carry-over from other donors' samples. The CDR3 loop reads CASSLAGAVTDTQYF.